The 10 T cell receptor beta chains listed next were all sequenced from one sample in a study of beta chain features in type 1 diabetes (dated by TCRdb to the late 2010s). The library was built by means of the immunoSEQ multiplex PCR assay. The entire amount of isolated RNA was reverse transcribed using the High Capacity cDNA Reverse Transcription Kit, so the sequenced TCRB transcripts were expressed ones. TCRdb re-hosts the immuneACCESS table, in-frame sequences only. Its copies lack some clones; in the studies checked, an unresolved V gene accounts for under half of them, and the cause for the rest is not known. The sample yields under 150,000 clones; roughly 48% were counted once. Jointly, the top ten make up around 0.45% of the sample. Specimen: Tregs from blood. What this sample's cell subset or site label stands for: regulatory CD4+ T cells. All receptors derive from a young man in good health.

V and J are TRBV6-6 and TRBJ1-3; 7 nucleotides match TRBD1. With 4 bases clipped from V and 3 bases from J, the junction kept 9 bases outside the gene matches. Germline loops: CDR1 MNHNY, CDR2 SVGAGI (reference sequence). The CDR3 has 16 residues. CDR3 residues: CASSFQPGQDGNTIYF. For the CDR3, the DNA is TGTGCCAGCAGTTTCCAGCCTGGACAGGATGGAAACACCATATATTTT.

The chain carries TRBV5-4 and TRBJ2-7; D is possibly TRBD2 (6 bases). Looked up from germline, CDR1 is SGHNT and CDR2 is YYREEE (reference sequence). V lost 5 bases to trimming and J lost 6 bases, with 15 bases between them. The CDR3 has 13 amino acids. CDR3 loop: CASRGNLASEQYF. The CDR3, as DNA: TGTGCCAGCAGGGGGAATCTAGCGTCCGAGCAGTACTTC.

A few counts support this clone. V and J are TRBV7-9 and TRBJ2-6; the D gene is possibly TRBD1 (5 bases). CDR1 is SEHNR and CDR2 is FQNEAQ in the germline V gene (reference sequence). Trimming left V 2 bases short and J 2 bases short, with 13 bases between. CDR3 length: 17 amino acids. In nucleotides, the CDR3 is TGTGCCAGCAGCTTAATCAGGACATCGACTGGGGCCAACGTCCTGACTTTC. Protein product: CASSLIRTSTGANVLTF.

The rearrangement joins TRBV7-9 to TRBJ2-7; TRBD2 agrees at 7 bases. V shed 4 bases, J shed 2 bases, and the junction held 5 bases outside the gene matches. This CDR3 has 14 residues. Germline CDR1 SEHNR, CDR2 FQNEAQ (reference sequence). CDR3 region: CASSSGLPPYEQYF. DNA for the CDR3: TGTGCCAGCAGCTCGGGACTACCGCCCTACGAGCAGTACTTC.

This sequence joins TRBV28 and TRBJ2-1; TRBD2 matches 10 bases. With V trimmed by 3 bases and J by 8 bases, 7 bases remained unmatched. The CDR3 spans 15 residues. Germline loops: CDR1 MDHEN, CDR2 SYDVKM. CDR3: CASSLLAGVSHEQFF. The CDR3 DNA sequence: TGTGCCAGCAGTTTGCTAGCGGGAGTTTCCCATGAGCAGTTCTTC.

The chain has TRBV6-1 and TRBJ2-3; TRBD1 agrees at 7 bases. The V gene's germline CDR1 is MNHNS and CDR2 SASEGT. The CDR3 contains 14 residues. V lost 5 bases, J lost 6 bases, and 8 bases stayed unmatched. CDR3 region: CASSNSRQGDTQYF. CDR3 in DNA: TGTGCCAGCAGTAACTCTAGACAGGGTGATACGCAGTATTTT.

The chain uses TRBV19 and TRBJ2-7; a weak D match, TRBD1 (5 bases). Trimming shortened V by 4 bases and J by 4 bases, and 20 bases separated the two germline ends. The CDR3 covers 16 residues. Germline CDR1 reads LNHDA; CDR2 reads SQIVND (reference sequence). The CDR3 reads CASSNVFRAGLYEQYF. Here the CDR3 DNA reads TGTGCCAGTAGTAATGTCTTTCGGGCAGGGTTGTACGAGCAGTACTTC.

Here the CDR3 DNA reads TGTGCCAGCAGCCCGACTAGCGGGGATTACAATGAGCAGTTCTTC. The encoded protein is CASSPTSGDYNEQFF. The V call is TRBV9, the J call TRBJ2-1, with 11 nucleotides matching TRBD2. Germline CDR1 SGDLS, CDR2 YYNGEE. CDR3 length: 15 amino acids. The trim removed 4 bases at V and 4 bases at J, leaving 4 bases unmatched.

This rearrangement joins TRBV25-1 to TRBJ1-4; D gene ambiguous. The ends were cut back, 5 bases at V and 0 bases at J, with 10 bases in the middle. Per the germline V gene, CDR1 is MGHDK and CDR2 is SYGVNS. CDR3 length equals 15 residues. DNA for the CDR3: TGTGCCAGCAGTAAAACGACTGCAACTAATGAAAAACTGTTTTTT. Translated: CASSKTTATNEKLFF.

This clone has a handful of counts. J is TRBJ2-2 and V is TRBV6-5; no definite D call. This CDR3 is 13 amino acids long. V shed 7 bases and J shed 0 bases, with 6 bases lying between them. CDR1 is MNHEY, CDR2 SVGAGI, per germline. CDR3 residues: CASIVANTGELFF. The CDR3 DNA is TGTGCCAGCATCGTCGCGAACACCGGGGAGCTGTTTTTT.